This T cell receptor (beta chain) came from a study of blood T cells in healthy people across ages. This clonotype has just a few counts. The second PCR ran about 6 to 12 cycles with a sample-barcoded 5' primer and J-beta primers. TCRdb analysed the 5' RACE reads with MiXCR anew, one entry per CDR3 protein. The sample lists fewer than 900,000 distinct CDR3 sequences, roughly 34% seen once, with 10% to 15% in the top ten. Sequenced input: blood. This receptor was obtained from a man aged 18 to 29 in good health.

The CDR3: CASSTTGFTGELFF. CDR3 DNA: TGTGCCAGCAGTACGACAGGGTTCACCGGGGAGCTGTTTTTT. The rearrangement joins TRBV27 to TRBJ2-2, with 7 bases identical to TRBD1. Losses at the gene ends were 5 bases for V and 4 bases for J; bases not matched to a gene: 4. The CDR3 consists of 14 residues. CDR1 and CDR2 from the germline V gene are MNHEY and SMNVEV (reference sequence).